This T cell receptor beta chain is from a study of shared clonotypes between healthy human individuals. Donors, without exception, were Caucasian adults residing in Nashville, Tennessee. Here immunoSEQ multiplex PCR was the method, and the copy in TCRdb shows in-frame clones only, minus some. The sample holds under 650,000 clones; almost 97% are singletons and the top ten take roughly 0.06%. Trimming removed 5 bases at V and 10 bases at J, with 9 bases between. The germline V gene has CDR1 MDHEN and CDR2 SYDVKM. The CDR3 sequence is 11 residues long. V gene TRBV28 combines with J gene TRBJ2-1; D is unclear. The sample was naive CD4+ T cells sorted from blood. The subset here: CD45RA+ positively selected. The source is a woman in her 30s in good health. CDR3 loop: CASSRAGEQFF. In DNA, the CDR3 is TGTGCCAGCAGTCGCGCAGGCGAGCAGTTCTTC. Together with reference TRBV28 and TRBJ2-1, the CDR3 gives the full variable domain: DVKVTQSSRYLVKRTGEKVFLECVQDMDHENMFWYRQDPGLGLRLIYFSYDVKMKEKGDIPEGYSVSREKKERFSLILESASTNQTSMYLCASSRAGEQFFGPGTRLTVL.